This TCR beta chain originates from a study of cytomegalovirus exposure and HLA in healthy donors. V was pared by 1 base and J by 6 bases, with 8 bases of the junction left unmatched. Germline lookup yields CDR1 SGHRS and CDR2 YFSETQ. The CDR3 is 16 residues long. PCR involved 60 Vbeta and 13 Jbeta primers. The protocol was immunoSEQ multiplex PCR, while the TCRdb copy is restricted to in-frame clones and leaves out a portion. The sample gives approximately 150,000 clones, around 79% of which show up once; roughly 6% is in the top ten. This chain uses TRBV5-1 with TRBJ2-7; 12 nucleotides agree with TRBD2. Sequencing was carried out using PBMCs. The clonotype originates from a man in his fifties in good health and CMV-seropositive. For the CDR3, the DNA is TGCGCCAGCAGCTTGACTAGCGGGGGGACGAAGGGCGAGCAGTACTTC. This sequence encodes CASSLTSGGTKGEQYF.